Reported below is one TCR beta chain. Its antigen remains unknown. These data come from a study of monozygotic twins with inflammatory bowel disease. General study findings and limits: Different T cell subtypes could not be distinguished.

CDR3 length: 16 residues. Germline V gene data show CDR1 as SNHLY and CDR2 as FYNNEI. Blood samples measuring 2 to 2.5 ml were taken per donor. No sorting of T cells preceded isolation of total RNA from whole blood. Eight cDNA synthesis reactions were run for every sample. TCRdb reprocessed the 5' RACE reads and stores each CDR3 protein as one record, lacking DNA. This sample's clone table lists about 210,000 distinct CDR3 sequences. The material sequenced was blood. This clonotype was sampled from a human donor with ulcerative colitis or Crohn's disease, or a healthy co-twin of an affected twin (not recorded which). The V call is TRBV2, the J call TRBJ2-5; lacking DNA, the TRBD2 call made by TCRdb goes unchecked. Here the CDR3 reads CASSAVGAGWGETQYF.